The 4 T cell receptor beta chains below come from one sample, sequenced in a study of cytomegalovirus exposure and HLA in healthy donors (TCRdb year 2017). Library creation used the immunoSEQ multiplex PCR assay. For the multiplex PCR, a mixture combining 60 forward primers for TCR Vbeta segments and 13 reverse primers for TCR Jbeta segments was used. In its TCRdb copy, this immuneACCESS table keeps in-frame sequences only and misses some clones. Where compared with another copy, unresolved V genes explain less than half of these, and the others have no known cause. The sample table shows hundreds of thousands of clones, and around 79% are seen once. The top ten clonotypes cover 0.22% of the sample. The sequencing sample was made of PBMCs. All receptors come from a girl aged 2-9 years in good health and CMV-seronegative.

This clone was seen a handful of times. The rearrangement links TRBV5-6 to TRBJ1-6, with D maybe TRBD1 (6 bases). CDR1 and CDR2 from the germline V gene are SGHDT and YYEEEE. The V and J ends lost 4 bases and 5 bases respectively, with 19 bases between them. The CDR3 runs 17 residues. The CDR3: CASSGPGGDSHNSPLHF. The DNA of the CDR3 is TGTGCCAGCAGCGGACCGGGGGGCGACAGTCATAATTCACCCCTCCACTTT.

The V gene is TRBV11-2, the J gene TRBJ1-2; D might be TRBD1 (5 bases). The CDR3 is 14 residues long. V was cut by 4 bases and J by 6 bases, with 15 bases left in between. Germline-derived CDR1 and CDR2 are SGHAT and FQNNGV. The CDR3 sequence: CASSSTGGGHGYTF. The DNA of the CDR3 is TGTGCCAGCAGCTCCACCGGGGGGGGTCATGGCTACACCTTC.

This chain links TRBV7-6 with TRBJ2-1; 8 bases align to TRBD1. The V gene's germline CDR1 is SGHVS and CDR2 FNYEAQ. The CDR3 totals 17 residues. Germline trimming cut 0 bases from V and 4 bases from J; bases unmatched to any gene: 8. The CDR3 DNA is TGTGCCAGCAGCTTAGCGCAGAGCCAGGGGGCGTACAATGAGCAGTTCTTC. Translating it yields CASSLAQSQGAYNEQFF.

As regards this clone: Other nucleotide sequences from this sample produce the same CDR3. The J gene is TRBJ2-1, the V gene TRBV29-1; tentatively, D is TRBD2 (5 bases). In germline, CDR1 is SQVTM, CDR2 ANQGSEA. The CDR3 totals 13 residues. Between the trimmed V and J ends, which lost 3 bases and 0 bases, there was a span of 6 bases. The CDR3 region has the DNA TGCAGCGTTGACCGGGGCTCCTACAATGAGCAGTTCTTC. It encodes CSVDRGSYNEQFF.